Shown below are 18 T cell receptor beta chains from a single sample sequenced in a study of T-cell memory formation after mild COVID-19. TCRdb reprocessed the 5' RACE reads via MiXCR and lists one record per CDR3 protein. The sample holds around 470,000 distinct CDR3 sequences; 15% to 20% are singletons and the top ten take around 8.4%. The sequenced material came from PBMCs or a T cell subset sorted from them (not recorded which). All receptors derive from an adult woman who had mild COVID-19 (a few samples of this study predate the infection). Cell type and time point are not known.

This clonotype came up a few times. This chain connects TRBV7-3 to TRBJ2-1; 8 bases match TRBD2. The CDR3 runs 15 residues. The V gene's germline CDR1 is SGHTA and CDR2 FQGTGA. Trimming cost V 3 bases and J 9 bases; bases outside gene matches: 10. CDR3 residues: CASSFGLAGMGEQFF. DNA of the CDR3: TGTGCCAGCAGCTTTGGGCTAGCGGGTATGGGTGAGCAGTTCTTC.

This clonotype has just a few counts. The rearrangement uses TRBV5-6 and TRBJ1-1; maybe TRBD1 (6 bases). Germline CDR1 is SGHDT and CDR2 is YYEEEE. The CDR3 has 13 amino acids. V dropped 7 bases and J dropped 0 bases, with 10 bases sitting between them. The CDR3 region is CASLTGMNTEAFF. The CDR3 coding sequence is TGTGCCAGCCTGACAGGAATGAACACTGAAGCTTTCTTT.

The chain links TRBV3-1 to TRBJ1-1; 8 nucleotides line up with TRBD1. The germline V gene encodes CDR1 LGHDT and CDR2 YNNKEL (reference sequence). The CDR3 length is 14 residues. V lost 3 bases to trimming and J lost 1 base; unmatched junction nucleotides: 1. Here the CDR3 DNA reads TGTGCCAGCAGCCACACAGGGGGGAACACTGAAGCTTTCTTT. Translated: CASSHTGGNTEAFF.

This clonotype was picked up a small number of times. V usage is TRBV5-4 and J usage is TRBJ2-5, with 7 positions matching TRBD2. Germline assignment: CDR1 SGHNT and CDR2 YYREEE (reference sequence). V trimming: 6 bases; J trimming: 2 bases; junction bases outside the gene matches: 13. This CDR3 has 16 amino acids. The CDR3 coding sequence is TGTGCCAGCACCAACCCGCATGTTAGCGGGCAAGAGACCCAGTACTTC. Encoded protein: CASTNPHVSGQETQYF. Full variable domain (remainder filled in from reference TRBV5-4 and TRBJ2-5): ETGVTQSPTHLIKTRGQQVTLRCSSQSGHNTVSWYQQALGQGPQFIFQYYREEENGRGNFPPRFSGLQFPNYSSELNVNALELDDSALYLCASTNPHVSGQETQYFGPGTRLLVL.

This clonotype was seen a few times. The rearrangement joins TRBV11-2 to TRBJ2-2, with 13 nucleotides matching TRBD2. CDR1 is SGHAT and CDR2 is FQNNGV in the germline V gene. This CDR3 comprises 16 residues. Trimming took 3 bases from V and 7 from J; bases not matched to a gene: 5. Here the CDR3 DNA reads TGTGCCAGCAGCTTGACTAGCGGGGGGTATTTCGGGGAGCTGTTTTTT. Its translation is CASSLTSGGYFGELFF.

J is TRBJ2-3 and V is TRBV29-1, with TRBD2 matching 7 bases. Losses at the gene ends were 8 bases for V and 4 bases for J; bases not matched to a gene: 15. CDR3 length: 15 residues. CDR1 is SQVTM, CDR2 ANQGSEA, per germline. The CDR3, as DNA: TGCAGCCTCTTTGGTAGCGGGTCCGCCGCAGATACGCAGTATTTT. The encoded protein is CSLFGSGSAADTQYF.

The rearrangement joins TRBV12-3 or TRBV12-4 to TRBJ1-2; a weak D match, TRBD1 (5 bases). V lost 6 bases and J 4 bases, leaving 18 bases between the germline ends. This CDR3 contains 15 residues. The CDR3: CASSRDSLQGYGYTF. Here the CDR3 DNA reads TGTGCCAGCAGCCGAGACAGCCTCCAGGGCTATGGCTACACCTTC.

The rearrangement links TRBV10-3 to TRBJ1-2, with a tentative D call TRBD1 (5 bases). Trimming removed 8 bases from V and 4 bases from J, with 14 bases in between. Germline assignment: CDR1 ENHRY and CDR2 SYGVKD. The CDR3 covers 13 residues. DNA for the CDR3: TGTGCCATCGCTGCAGGGCCCCTCTATGGCTACACCTTC. This sequence encodes CAIAAGPLYGYTF.

This clonotype was detected many times. For the CDR3, the DNA is TGTGCCAGCAGTTACGAGGCAGGGTGGTTAAAAAATGAGCAGTTCTTC. It specifies CASSYEAGWLKNEQFF. The V and J genes are TRBV6-5 and TRBJ2-1, with D possibly matching TRBD1 (5 bases). The CDR3 is 16 amino acids. Trimming pared 2 bases from V and 7 bases from J, leaving 18 bases between. The germline CDR1 and CDR2 sequences are MNHEY and SVGAGI.

The sample holds a few counts of this clonotype. This chain joins TRBV5-1 and TRBJ2-7, with 7 bases lining up with TRBD1. Germline values: CDR1 SGHRS, CDR2 YFSETQ. Trimming at V came to 4 bases and at J to 4 bases, leaving 5 bases not matched to a gene. The CDR3 runs to 13 residues. In DNA, the CDR3 is TGCGCCAGCAGCGAGGCACAGGGGTACGAGCAGTACTTC. Protein product: CASSEAQGYEQYF.

This chain links TRBV12-3 or TRBV12-4 with TRBJ2-1; 11 positions agree with TRBD2. The junction had 9 bases not matched to a gene; V was cut back by 3 bases and J by 5 bases. The CDR3 has 17 amino acids. The CDR3 reads CASSFISGLAADNEQFF. As DNA, the CDR3 is TGTGCCAGCAGTTTTATATCGGGACTAGCGGCAGACAATGAGCAGTTCTTC.

In this sample, this clonotype turned up a few times. The chain links TRBV25-1 to TRBJ2-7; no firm D call. The germline V gene has CDR1 MGHDK and CDR2 SYGVNS. The CDR3 extends over 13 amino acids. V was pared by 2 bases and J by 7 bases, with 12 bases between. CDR3 bases: TGTGCCAGCAGTGAACCGGCAGGTCAAGAGCAGTACTTC. It specifies CASSEPAGQEQYF.

This chain links TRBV19 with TRBJ1-4; tentative D call: TRBD1 (5 bases). The CDR3 covers 12 residues. The V end lost 6 bases, the J end lost 14 bases, and 16 bases lay between the germline ends. Germline lookup yields CDR1 LNHDA and CDR2 SQIVND (reference sequence). The CDR3 spells CASSDSRFWLFF. CDR3 DNA sequence: TGTGCCAGTAGCGACAGCCGATTTTGGCTGTTTTTT.

This clonotype was seen more than once but under ten times. This chain uses TRBV20-1 with TRBJ2-5; 12 positions match TRBD1. Germline CDR1 DFQATT, CDR2 SNEGSKA (reference sequence). Trimming took 0 bases from V and 5 from J; bases not matched to a gene: 7. CDR3 length: 16 residues. The CDR3 DNA follows: TGCAGTGCTAGAGATAGGGACAGGGGGCGATGGGAGACCCAGTACTTC. Translating it yields CSARDRDRGRWETQYF.

The rearrangement uses TRBV5-1 and TRBJ2-3; D is uncertain. CDR1 and CDR2 from the germline V gene are SGHRS and YFSETQ. Trimming cost V 5 bases and J 2 bases, with 18 bases left between them. The length of the CDR3 is 16 residues. The CDR3 reads CASSPGQSTITDTQYF. The CDR3 DNA reads TGCGCCAGCAGTCCCGGGCAGTCAACGATCACAGATACGCAGTATTTT.

This clonotype was counted only a few times. This chain joins TRBV5-1 and TRBJ2-1; a possible D gene is TRBD1 (6 bases). There are 15 residues in the CDR3. The ends were cut back, 4 bases at V and 2 bases at J, with 13 bases in the middle. From germline, CDR1 is SGHRS and CDR2 YFSETQ. CDR3 sequence reads: CASSGRGQTYNEQFF. DNA of the CDR3: TGCGCCAGCAGCGGCAGGGGTCAGACCTACAATGAGCAGTTCTTC.

In this sample, this clonotype turned up a few times. The chain joins TRBV5-1 to TRBJ2-7, with a weak D call TRBD2 (7 bases). Germline V gives CDR1 SGHRS, CDR2 YFSETQ. The CDR3 spans 17 residues. V lost 0 bases and J 3 bases, leaving 19 bases between the germline ends. In nucleotides, the CDR3 is TGCGCCAGCAGCTTGGAGATGGGAGGGGGGCCACTCTACGAGCAGTACTTC. Translating it yields CASSLEMGGGPLYEQYF. Full variable domain (remainder filled in from reference TRBV5-1 and TRBJ2-7): KAGVTQTPRYLIKTRGQQVTLSCSPISGHRSVSWYQQTPGQGLQFLFEYFSETQRNKGNFPGRFSGRQFSNSRSEMNVSTLELGDSALYLCASSLEMGGGPLYEQYFGPGTRLTVT.

This clonotype was counted between two and nine times. The V gene is TRBV5-1, the J gene TRBJ2-1; the match to TRBD1 covers 9 bases. There are 16 residues in the CDR3. Germline trimming cut 3 bases from V and 1 base from J; bases unmatched to any gene: 5. Per the germline V gene, CDR1 is SGHRS and CDR2 is YFSETQ. CDR3 in amino acids: CASSSWTGVSYNEQFF. The CDR3 nucleotides are TGCGCCAGCAGCTCCTGGACAGGGGTGTCCTACAATGAGCAGTTCTTC. Filled out from reference TRBV5-1 and TRBJ2-1, the complete variable domain reads KAGVTQTPRYLIKTRGQQVTLSCSPISGHRSVSWYQQTPGQGLQFLFEYFSETQRNKGNFPGRFSGRQFSNSRSEMNVSTLELGDSALYLCASSSWTGVSYNEQFFGPGTRLTVL.